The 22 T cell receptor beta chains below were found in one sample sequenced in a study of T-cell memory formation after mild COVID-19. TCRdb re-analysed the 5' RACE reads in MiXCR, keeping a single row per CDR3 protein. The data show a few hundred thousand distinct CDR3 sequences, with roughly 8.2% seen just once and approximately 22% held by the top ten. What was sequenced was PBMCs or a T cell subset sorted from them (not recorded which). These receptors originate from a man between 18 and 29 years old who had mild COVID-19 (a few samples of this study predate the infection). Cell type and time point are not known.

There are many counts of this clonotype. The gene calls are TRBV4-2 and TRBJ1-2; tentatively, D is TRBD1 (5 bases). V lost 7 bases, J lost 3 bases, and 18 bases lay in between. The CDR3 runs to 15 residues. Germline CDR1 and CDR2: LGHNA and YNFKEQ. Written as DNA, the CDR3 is TGTGCCAGCACCGACAGCGCCGGGTACGACTATGGCTACACCTTC. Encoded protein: CASTDSAGYDYGYTF.

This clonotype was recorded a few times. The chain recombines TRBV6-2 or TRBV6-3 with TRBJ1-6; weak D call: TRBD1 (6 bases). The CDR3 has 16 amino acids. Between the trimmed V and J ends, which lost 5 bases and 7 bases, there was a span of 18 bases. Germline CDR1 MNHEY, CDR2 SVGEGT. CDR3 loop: CASSPNFTGQNSPLHF. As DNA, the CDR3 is TGTGCCAGCAGTCCAAACTTCACAGGACAGAATTCACCCCTCCACTTT.

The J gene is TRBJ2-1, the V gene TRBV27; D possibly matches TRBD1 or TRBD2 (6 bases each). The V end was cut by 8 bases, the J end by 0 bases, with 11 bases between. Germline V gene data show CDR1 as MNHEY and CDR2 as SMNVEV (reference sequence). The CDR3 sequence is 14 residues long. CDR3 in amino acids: CASGGPYSYNEQFF. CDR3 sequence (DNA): TGTGCCAGCGGGGGGCCGTACTCCTACAATGAGCAGTTCTTC.

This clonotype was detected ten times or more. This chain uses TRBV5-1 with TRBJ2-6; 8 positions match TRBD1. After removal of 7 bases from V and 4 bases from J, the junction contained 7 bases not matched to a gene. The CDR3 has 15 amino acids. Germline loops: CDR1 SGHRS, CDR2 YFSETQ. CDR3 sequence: CASGMTGVGANVLTF. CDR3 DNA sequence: TGCGCCAGCGGGATGACAGGGGTCGGGGCCAACGTCCTGACTTTC.

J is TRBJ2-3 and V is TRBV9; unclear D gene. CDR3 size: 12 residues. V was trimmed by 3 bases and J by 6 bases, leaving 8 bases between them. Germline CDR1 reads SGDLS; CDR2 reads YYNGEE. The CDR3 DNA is TGTGCCAGCAGCGGGCCCGTTGATACGCAGTATTTT. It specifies CASSGPVDTQYF.

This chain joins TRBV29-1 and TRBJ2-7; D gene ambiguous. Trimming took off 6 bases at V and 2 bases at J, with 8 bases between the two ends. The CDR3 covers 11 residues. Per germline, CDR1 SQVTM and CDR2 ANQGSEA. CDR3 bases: TGCAGCGTCAGGAAGACCTACGAGCAGTACTTC. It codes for CSVRKTYEQYF.

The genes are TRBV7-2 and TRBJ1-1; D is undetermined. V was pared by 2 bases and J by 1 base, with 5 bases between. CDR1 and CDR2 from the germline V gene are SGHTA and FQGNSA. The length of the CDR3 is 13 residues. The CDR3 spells CASSLYPNTEAFF. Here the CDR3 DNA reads TGTGCCAGCAGCTTATATCCGAACACTGAAGCTTTCTTT.

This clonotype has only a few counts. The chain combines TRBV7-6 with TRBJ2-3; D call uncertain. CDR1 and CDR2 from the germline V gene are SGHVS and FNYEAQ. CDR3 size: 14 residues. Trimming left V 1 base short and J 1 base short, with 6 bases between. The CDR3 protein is CASSLVSGTDTQYF. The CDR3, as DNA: TGTGCCAGCAGCTTAGTTTCAGGCACAGATACGCAGTATTTT.

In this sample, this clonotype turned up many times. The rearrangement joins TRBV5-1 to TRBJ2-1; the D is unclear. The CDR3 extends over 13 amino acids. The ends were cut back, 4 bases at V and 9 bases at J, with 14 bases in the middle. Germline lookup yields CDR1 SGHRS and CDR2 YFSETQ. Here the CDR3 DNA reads TGCGCCAGCAGCGGGGTGGATTTGGGTGAGCAGTTCTTC. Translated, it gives CASSGVDLGEQFF.

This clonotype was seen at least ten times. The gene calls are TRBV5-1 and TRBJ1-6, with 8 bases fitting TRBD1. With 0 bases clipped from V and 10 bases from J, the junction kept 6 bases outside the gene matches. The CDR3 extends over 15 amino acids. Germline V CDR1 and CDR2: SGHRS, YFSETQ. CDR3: CASSLVDRVLSPLHF. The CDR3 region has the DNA TGCGCCAGCAGCTTGGTGGACAGGGTGTTGTCACCCCTCCACTTT.

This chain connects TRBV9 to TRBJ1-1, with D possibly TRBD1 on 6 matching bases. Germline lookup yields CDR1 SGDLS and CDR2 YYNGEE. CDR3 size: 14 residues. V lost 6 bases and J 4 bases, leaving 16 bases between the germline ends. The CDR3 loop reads CASNTGGPATEAFF. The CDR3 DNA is TGTGCCAGCAACACCGGGGGGCCGGCCACTGAAGCTTTCTTT. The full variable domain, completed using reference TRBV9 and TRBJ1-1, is DSGVTQTPKHLITATGQRVTLRCSPRSGDLSVYWYQQSLDQGLQFLIQYYNGEERAKGNILERFSAQQFPDLHSELNLSSLELGDSALYFCASNTGGPATEAFFGQGTRLTVV.

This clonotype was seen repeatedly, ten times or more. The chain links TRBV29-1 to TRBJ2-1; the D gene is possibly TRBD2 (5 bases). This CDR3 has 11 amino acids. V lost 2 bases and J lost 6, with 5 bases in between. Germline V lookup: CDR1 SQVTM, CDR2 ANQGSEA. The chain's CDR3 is CSVERGNEQFF. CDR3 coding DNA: TGCAGCGTTGAACGGGGCAATGAGCAGTTCTTC.

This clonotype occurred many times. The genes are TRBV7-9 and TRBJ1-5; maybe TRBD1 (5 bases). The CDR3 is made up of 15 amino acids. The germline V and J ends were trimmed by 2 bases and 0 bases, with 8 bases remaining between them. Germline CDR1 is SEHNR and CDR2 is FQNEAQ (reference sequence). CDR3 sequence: CASSLSGNSNQPQHF. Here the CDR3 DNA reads TGTGCCAGCAGCTTATCAGGGAATAGCAATCAGCCCCAGCATTTT.

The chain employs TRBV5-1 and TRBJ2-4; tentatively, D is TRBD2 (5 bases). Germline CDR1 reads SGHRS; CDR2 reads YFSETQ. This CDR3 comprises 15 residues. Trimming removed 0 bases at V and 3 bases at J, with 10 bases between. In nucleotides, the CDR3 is TGCGCCAGCAGCTTGGCCGGGGTAGGCAAAAACATTCAGTACTTC. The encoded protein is CASSLAGVGKNIQYF.

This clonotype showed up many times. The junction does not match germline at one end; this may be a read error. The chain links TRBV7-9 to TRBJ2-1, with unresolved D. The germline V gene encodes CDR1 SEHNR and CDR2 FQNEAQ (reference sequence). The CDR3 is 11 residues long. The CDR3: CASSTYDEQFF. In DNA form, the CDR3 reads TGTGCCAGCAGCACCTACGATGAGCAGTTCTTC.

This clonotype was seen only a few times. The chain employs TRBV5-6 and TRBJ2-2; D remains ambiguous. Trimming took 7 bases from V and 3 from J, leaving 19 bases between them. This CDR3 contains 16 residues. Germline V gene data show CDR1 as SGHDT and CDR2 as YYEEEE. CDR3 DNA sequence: TGTGCCAGCTGGAAATTCGGTGAATTCTACACCGGGGAGCTGTTTTTT. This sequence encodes CASWKFGEFYTGELFF.

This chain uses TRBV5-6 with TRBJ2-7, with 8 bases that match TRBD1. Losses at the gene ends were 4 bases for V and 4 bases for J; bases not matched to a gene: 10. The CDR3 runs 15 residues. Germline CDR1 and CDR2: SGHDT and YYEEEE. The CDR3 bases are TGTGCCAGCAGCCCTTCGGACAGGGAATATTACGAGCAGTACGTC. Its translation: CASSPSDREYYEQYV.

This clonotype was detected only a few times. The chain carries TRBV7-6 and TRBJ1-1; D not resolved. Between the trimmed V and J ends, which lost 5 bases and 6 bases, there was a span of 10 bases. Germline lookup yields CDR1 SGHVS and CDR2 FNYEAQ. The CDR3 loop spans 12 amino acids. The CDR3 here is CASSRLEAEAFF. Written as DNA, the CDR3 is TGTGCCAGCAGCCGCCTCGAGGCTGAAGCTTTCTTT.

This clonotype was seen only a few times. The CDR3 spells CASSANKRGQWGLAYGYTF. Here the CDR3 DNA reads TGTGCCAGCAGCGCTAATAAGAGGGGGCAGTGGGGATTAGCCTATGGCTACACCTTC. The chain carries TRBV6-6 and TRBJ1-2; 7 nucleotides match TRBD1. V was clipped by 6 bases and J by 4 bases; unmatched bases: 23. The CDR3 has 19 amino acids. CDR1 MNHNY and CDR2 SVGAGI come from the germline V gene (reference sequence).

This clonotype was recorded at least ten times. CDR3 bases: TGTGCCAGCAGCACCTTTACTGGACGAAACACAGATACGCAGTATTTT. This translates into CASSTFTGRNTDTQYF. This rearrangement joins TRBV7-9 to TRBJ2-3; D is unresolved. With 5 bases removed from V and 2 bases from J, the gap between germline ends came to 17 bases. The germline V gene has CDR1 SEHNR and CDR2 FQNEAQ (reference sequence). There are 16 residues in the CDR3.

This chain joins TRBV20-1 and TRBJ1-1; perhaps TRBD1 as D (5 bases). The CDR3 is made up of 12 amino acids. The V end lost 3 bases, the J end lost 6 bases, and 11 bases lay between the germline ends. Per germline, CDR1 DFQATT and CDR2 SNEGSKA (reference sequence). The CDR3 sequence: CSARQGGAEAFF. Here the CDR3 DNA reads TGCAGTGCTAGGCAGGGCGGCGCTGAAGCTTTCTTT.

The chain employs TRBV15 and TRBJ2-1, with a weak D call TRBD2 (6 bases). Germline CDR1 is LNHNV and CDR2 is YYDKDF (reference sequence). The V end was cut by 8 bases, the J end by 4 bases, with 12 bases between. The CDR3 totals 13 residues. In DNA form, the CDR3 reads TGTGCCACCCGGACTAACAATTACAATGAGCAGTTCTTC. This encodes CATRTNNYNEQFF. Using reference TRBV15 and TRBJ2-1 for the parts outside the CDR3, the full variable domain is DAMVIQNPRYQVTQFGKPVTLSCSQTLNHNVMYWYQQKSSQAPKLLFHYYDKDFNNEADTPDNFQSRRPNTSFCFLDIRSPGLGDTAMYLCATRTNNYNEQFFGPGTRLTVL.